This is a list of T cell receptor beta chains from one sample in a study of Ad26.COV2.S vaccination and SARS-CoV-2 variants. The data were produced by immunoSEQ multiplex PCR, yet TCRdb's version contains in-frame clones alone and is incomplete. The repertoire includes approximately 340,000 clones, about 92% of them detected once, and 3.5% to 4.5% sits in the top ten. Specimen: peripheral blood, collected after recovery from COVID-19. The receptors here all came from a human donor who had recovered from COVID-19. Each CDR3 is given with its conserved first and last residue. A D gene is named only where the DNA matches it firmly. The listing skips clone size in some rows; elsewhere it reads once, few, many or a size class.

>TRBJ2-1|TRBD2|.|TRBV19
TGTGCCAGTAGTGCCCAACTAGCGGGGATGAGGAATGAGCAGTTCTTC
CASSAQLAGMRNEQFF
>TRBJ2-2|.|.|TRBV9
TGTGCCAGCCATTCGAACACCGGGGAGCTGTTTTTT
CASHSNTGELFF
>TRBJ2-3|TRBD2|once|TRBV5-1
TGCGCCAGCAGCGTCTCGGGCGGGGGTTCAGATACGCAGTATTTT
CASSVSGGGSDTQYF
>TRBJ2-2|.|.|TRBV24-1
TGTGCCACCAGTAATTCAGACGGGGAGCTGTTTTTT
CATSNSDGELFF
>TRBJ1-1|.|.|TRBV6-2/TRBV6-3
TGTGCCAGCAGTTACTCGGGAGGGGGTTTCGCTTTCTTT
CASSYSGGGFAFF
>TRBJ2-2|TRBD2|.|TRBV12-5
TGTGCTAGTGGTTCGCCGGGAGGGGCGGCCGGGGAGCTGTTTTTT
CASGSPGGAAGELFF
>TRBJ2-1|TRBD2|.|TRBV24-1
TGTGCCACCAGTGATTCGCGGGGGGCGGGGGAGAACAATGAGCAGTTCTTC
CATSDSRGAGENNEQFF
>TRBJ2-1|TRBD2|.|TRBV5-1
TGCGCCAGCAATCCTGGGACTAGCAATGAGCAGTTCTTC
CASNPGTSNEQFF
>TRBJ1-1|.|.|TRBV5-6
TGTGCCAGCAGCTTAGACTCCCTTTATGGGAACACTGAAGCTTTCTTT
CASSLDSLYGNTEAFF
>TRBJ2-1|TRBD2|.|TRBV27
TGTGCCAGCAGTTACCGGGGGGGGTACAATGAGCAGTTCTTC
CASSYRGGYNEQFF
>TRBJ1-1|.|.|TRBV6-1
TGTGCCAGCAGTGAAAACAGGAACACTGAAGCTTTCTTT
CASSENRNTEAFF
>TRBJ1-1|.|.|TRBV9
TGTGCCAGCAGTGGGCACGCGGGGGCCACTGAAGCTTTCTTT
CASSGHAGATEAFF